Each of the 9 T cell receptor beta chains below was sequenced from the same sample in a study of glioma-infiltrating T cells. The iRepertoire nested amplicon-rescue multiplex PCR amplified TCR alpha and beta CDR3s from RNA. TCRdb analysed the multiplex PCR reads with MiXCR anew, one entry per CDR3 protein. The sample holds 40,000 or so distinct CDR3 sequences, about a fifth seen once. The material sequenced was glioma tissue, nonneoplastic brain tissue, or PBMCs (not recorded which). The receptors stem from a human donor with low-grade glioma or glioblastoma, undergoing nonglioma brain surgery, or in good health (not recorded which).

This clonotype was observed at least ten times. The chain combines TRBV6-1 with TRBJ2-7; no reliable D call. From germline, CDR1 is MNHNS and CDR2 SASEGT. The CDR3 covers 13 residues. V was shortened by 8 bases and J by 1 base, with 12 bases between the two germline ends. This chain's CDR3 is CASYSDPSYEQYF. The DNA of the CDR3 is TGTGCCAGCTACTCGGACCCTTCCTACGAGCAGTACTTC.

The V gene is TRBV6-2 or TRBV6-3, the J gene TRBJ2-1, with D perhaps given as TRBD1 or TRBD2 (6 bases each). The CDR3 is 12 amino acids. The V gene's germline CDR1 is MNHEY and CDR2 SVGEGT. The germline V and J ends were trimmed by 11 bases and 8 bases, with 16 bases remaining between them. This CDR3 reads CAGTGRSDEQFF. CDR3 coding DNA: TGTGCCGGCACAGGGAGGTCGGATGAGCAGTTCTTC.

This clonotype showed up many times. The genes are TRBV6-1 and TRBJ2-5; 7 positions match TRBD1. CDR1 is MNHNS, CDR2 SASEGT, per germline. With 6 bases clipped from V and 3 bases from J, the junction kept 22 bases outside the gene matches. The CDR3 length is 19 residues. In DNA form, the CDR3 reads TGTGCCAGCAGCCTGGACAGGACCTTATCCCGATTCGGCGAAGAGACCCAGTACTTC. As protein: CASSLDRTLSRFGEETQYF.

This clonotype was counted ten times or more. The chain has TRBV19 and TRBJ2-1; 7 nucleotides line up with TRBD1. Looked up from germline, CDR1 is LNHDA and CDR2 is SQIVND (reference sequence). V lost 7 bases, J lost 9 bases, and 9 bases stayed unmatched. The CDR3 is 13 residues long. The CDR3 loop is CASNPDRASEQFF. DNA of the CDR3: TGTGCCAGTAACCCAGACAGGGCGAGTGAGCAGTTCTTC.

This clonotype appeared a single time. A read error is possible here, since a much larger clone lies one base away. The chain combines TRBV19 with TRBJ2-5; 8 positions match TRBD1. With V trimmed by 8 bases and J by 7 bases, 6 bases remained unmatched. Looked up from germline, CDR1 is LNHDA and CDR2 is SQIVND (reference sequence). This CDR3 contains 12 residues. CDR3 in amino acids: CASSTGGGTQYF. In DNA, the CDR3 is TGTGCCAGTTCTACAGGGGGAGGGACCCAGTACTTC.

To note about this clonotype: Given a much more abundant clone one base away, this may be a read error. A read error is likely, as this CDR3 ends without the conserved phenylalanine or tryptophan. The CDR3 here is CASSQDRTEGLTEAFL. DNA of the CDR3: TGTGCCAGCAGCCAAGATAGAACAGAAGGTCTCACTGAAGCTTTCTTA. This rearrangement joins TRBV3-1 to TRBJ1-1; D is unresolved. The germline V and J ends were trimmed by 0 bases and 4 bases, with 15 bases remaining between them. CDR1 is LGHDT and CDR2 is YNNKEL in the germline V gene (reference sequence). The CDR3 consists of 16 residues.

This clonotype was detected many times. The chain uses TRBV29-1 and TRBJ1-3; D perhaps matches TRBD1 (5 bases). The V gene lost 7 bases and the J gene lost 0 bases, with 7 bases spanning the gap. Germline V gives CDR1 SQVTM, CDR2 ANQGSEA. The CDR3 consists of 12 residues. CDR3 in amino acids: CSAGLSGNTIYF. For the CDR3, the DNA is TGCAGCGCGGGGCTCTCTGGAAACACCATATATTTT.

This clonotype was detected once. The chain couples TRBV6-2 or TRBV6-3 to TRBJ2-7; D is possibly TRBD1 (6 bases). The CDR3 covers 14 residues. Germline V gives CDR1 MNHEY, CDR2 SVGEGT. V was clipped by 5 bases and J by 3 bases, with 14 bases between them. The CDR3 spells CASSHQDRHYEQYF. The CDR3 DNA reads as TGTGCCAGCAGTCACCAAGACAGGCACTACGAGCAGTACTTC.

This clonotype was counted ten times or more. The chain has TRBV2 and TRBJ2-1, with 7 nucleotides matching TRBD1. The V and J ends lost 8 bases and 8 bases, in that order; junction bases with no gene match: 18. This CDR3 is built from 16 residues. The germline gives CDR1 SNHLY, CDR2 FYNNEI. Here the CDR3 reads CASDRETFLLNHEQFF. CDR3 nucleotides: TGTGCCAGCGACAGGGAAACTTTCCTTCTTAACCATGAGCAGTTCTTC. Using reference TRBV2 and TRBJ2-1 for the parts outside the CDR3, the full variable domain is EPEVTQTPSHQVTQMGQEVILRCVPISNHLYFYWYRQILGQKVEFLVSFYNNEISEKSEIFDDQFSVERPDGSNFTLKIRSTKLEDSAMYFCASDRETFLLNHEQFFGPGTRLTVL.